These 18 T cell receptor beta chains share one sample of origin, sequenced in a study of beta chain features in type 1 diabetes. Reverse transcription of all isolated RNA meant that expressed TCRB transcripts were sequenced. TCRdb's copy holds only in-frame clones and misses some; the assay was immunoSEQ multiplex PCR. Among roughly 500,000 clones, around 10% were seen once, and the ten largest hold 0.035% to 0.05%. Sequences were obtained from naive CD4+ T cells from blood. The source is a woman aged 18 to 35 in good health.

The chain employs TRBV7-2 and TRBJ1-2; TRBD1 aligns across 8 bases. This CDR3 is built from 14 residues. CDR1 and CDR2 (germline): SGHTA, FQGNSA. Germline trimming cut 8 bases from V and 4 bases from J; bases unmatched to any gene: 9. CDR3 residues: CASRTGQTPYGYTF. The DNA for the CDR3 is TGTGCCAGCCGGACAGGGCAAACTCCCTATGGCTACACCTTC.

The CDR3 reads CASSLDVVLTSHYNEQFF. Here the CDR3 DNA reads TGTGCCAGCAGCTTAGACGTAGTGTTGACTAGCCACTACAATGAGCAGTTCTTC. V and J are TRBV7-2 and TRBJ2-1; 7 nucleotides align to TRBD2. This CDR3 has 18 amino acids. Germline V gene lookup returns CDR1 SGHTA and CDR2 FQGNSA. Germline trimming cut 1 base from V and 3 bases from J; bases unmatched to any gene: 12.

The V call is TRBV5-6, the J call TRBJ2-1, with D perhaps TRBD1 or TRBD2 (5 bases each). Trimming cost V 2 bases and J 9 bases, with 21 bases left between them. Germline lookup yields CDR1 SGHDT and CDR2 YYEEEE. The CDR3 has 16 residues. CDR3 nucleotides: TGTGCCAGCAGCTTCCTAATAGCCGGGACCCCCCGTGAGCAGTTCTTC. Amino acid sequence: CASSFLIAGTPREQFF. Looking up the rest from reference TRBV5-6 and TRBJ2-1 gives the full variable domain: DAGVTQSPTHLIKTRGQQVTLRCSPKSGHDTVSWYQQALGQGPQFIFQYYEEEERQRGNFPDRFSGHQFPNYSSELNVNALLLGDSALYLCASSFLIAGTPREQFFGPGTRLTVL.

This chain connects TRBV27 to TRBJ2-7; 7 bases align to TRBD1. CDR1 is MNHEY and CDR2 is SMNVEV in the germline V gene (reference sequence). With 2 bases clipped from V and 1 base from J, the junction kept 2 bases outside the gene matches. The CDR3 is 14 amino acids. The CDR3 DNA reads TGTGCCAGCAGTTTAGGGACAGAGTCCTACGAGCAGTACTTC. This codes for CASSLGTESYEQYF.

This clone was picked up a small number of times. Other DNA sequences from this sample encode an identical CDR3 as well. V is TRBV7-9 and J is TRBJ2-1; D remains unclear. This CDR3 spans 13 amino acids. The germline CDR1 and CDR2 sequences are SEHNR and FQNEAQ (reference sequence). V was trimmed by 1 base and J by 4 bases, leaving 5 bases between them. CDR3 residues: CASSLGQYNEQFF. In nucleotides, the CDR3 is TGTGCCAGCAGCTTAGGTCAATACAATGAGCAGTTCTTC. The whole variable domain, remainder taken from reference TRBV7-9 and TRBJ2-1, is DTGVSQNPRHKITKRGQNVTFRCDPISEHNRLYWYRQTLGQGPEFLTYFQNEAQLEKSRLLSDRFSAERPKGSFSTLEIQRTEQGDSAMYLCASSLGQYNEQFFGPGTRLTVL.

The chain uses TRBV4-3 and TRBJ1-4, with D possibly being TRBD1 (6 bases). Trimming pared 4 bases from V and 5 bases from J, leaving 14 bases between. This CDR3 region has 15 residues. Germline assignment: CDR1 LGHNA and CDR2 YSLEER. The CDR3 region is CASSRTGPRNEKLFF. CDR3 in DNA: TGCGCCAGCAGCCGCACAGGGCCCCGGAATGAAAAACTGTTTTTT.

The table lists this clone with a few counts. The same CDR3 can be traced to other DNA sequences in this sample. The V call is TRBV9, the J call TRBJ2-3; the D gene is possibly TRBD1 (6 bases). CDR3 length: 14 residues. Germline V gene sequence: CDR1 SGDLS, CDR2 YYNGEE. Trimming took 2 bases from V and 2 from J, leaving 9 bases between them. CDR3 sequence: CASSVRGNTDTQYF. CDR3 DNA sequence: TGTGCCAGCAGCGTCAGGGGCAACACAGATACGCAGTATTTT.

The chain has TRBV5-4 and TRBJ2-1, with D possibly TRBD1 on 5 matching bases. V lost 2 bases, J lost 2 bases, and 8 bases lay in between. This CDR3 is built from 14 residues. Per germline, CDR1 SGHNT and CDR2 YYREEE (reference sequence). The CDR3 region is CASSFQGTYNEQFF. The CDR3 DNA is TGTGCCAGCAGCTTTCAGGGTACCTACAATGAGCAGTTCTTC.

This clone was seen a few times. This chain uses TRBV11-3 with TRBJ2-7; D is possibly TRBD1 or TRBD2 (6 bases each). The CDR3 consists of 15 residues. V lost 3 bases and J 3 bases, leaving 15 bases between the germline ends. Per the germline V gene, CDR1 is SGHNT and CDR2 is YENEEA. The CDR3 here is CASSFPWGAGYEQYF. The CDR3 DNA follows: TGTGCCAGCAGCTTCCCTTGGGGGGCTGGCTACGAGCAGTACTTC.

This clone was detected a few times. The chain is built from TRBV9 and TRBJ2-3; weak D call: TRBD1 (6 bases). CDR1 is SGDLS, CDR2 YYNGEE, per germline. With 3 bases removed from V and 0 bases from J, the gap between germline ends came to 17 bases. The CDR3 runs 17 residues. DNA for the CDR3: TGTGCCAGCAGCGACCTTTCGGGGACACTAAGCACAGATACGCAGTATTTT. Protein product: CASSDLSGTLSTDTQYF.

The gene calls are TRBV11-1 and TRBJ2-1; 10 nucleotides match TRBD2. V shed 3 bases, J shed 5 bases, and the junction held 4 bases outside the gene matches. CDR1 and CDR2 from the germline V gene are SGHAT and FQDESV (reference sequence). The CDR3 totals 15 residues. CDR3 sequence (DNA): TGTGCCAGCAGCTTTCTAGCGGGAGTAGACAATGAGCAGTTCTTC. Residues: CASSFLAGVDNEQFF. The entire variable domain, with the rest obtained from reference TRBV11-1 and TRBJ2-1, is as follows: EAEVAQSPRYKITEKSQAVAFWCDPISGHATLYWYRQILGQGPELLVQFQDESVVDDSQLPKDRFSAERLKGVDSTLKIQPAELGDSAMYLCASSFLAGVDNEQFFGPGTRLTVL.

This clone was detected only a few times. The junction shows a germline mismatch at one end, possibly a read error. The genes are TRBV18 and TRBJ2-5, with a weak D call TRBD1 (7 bases). CDR1 is KGHSH and CDR2 is LQKENI in the germline V gene. This CDR3 comprises 19 residues. The CDR3 bases are TGTGCCAGCTCACCACCGGTGGGATGGAGGGGGCTGCCACAAGGGACCCAGTACTTC. Translating it yields CASSPPVGWRGLPQGTQYF.

J is TRBJ1-2 and V is TRBV25-1; maybe TRBD1 (5 bases). Trimming removed 4 bases at V and 4 bases at J, with 13 bases between. In germline, CDR1 is MGHDK, CDR2 SYGVNS. The CDR3 is 14 residues long. The CDR3, as DNA: TGTGCCAGCAGTGGCTCGGGGCCCGCCTATGGCTACACCTTC. Amino acids: CASSGSGPAYGYTF.

Only a few counts were recorded for this clone. The chain carries TRBV6-6 and TRBJ2-1; D may be TRBD1 (6 bases). Germline loops: CDR1 MNHNY, CDR2 SVGAGI (reference sequence). The V gene lost 6 bases and the J gene lost 3 bases, with 12 bases spanning the gap. CDR3 size: 14 residues. The CDR3 is CASRLTGFYNEQFF. The CDR3 DNA reads as TGTGCCAGCAGATTAACAGGGTTCTACAATGAGCAGTTCTTC.

This clone was counted between two and nine times. J is TRBJ1-2 and V is TRBV25-1, with a possible D match to TRBD1 (5 bases). Germline loops: CDR1 MGHDK, CDR2 SYGVNS. The CDR3 has 17 residues. Trimming took off 0 bases at V and 3 bases at J, with 17 bases between the two ends. This CDR3 is CASSEYTRASGDYGYTF. CDR3 bases: TGTGCCAGCAGTGAATACACCAGGGCCTCCGGGGACTATGGCTACACCTTC.

The V call is TRBV11-3, the J call TRBJ1-2; TRBD1 aligns across 9 bases. Unmatched junction bases numbered 5, after V lost 3 bases and J lost 6 bases. The CDR3 has 14 residues. CDR1 and CDR2 (germline): SGHNT, YENEEA. The CDR3 DNA follows: TGTGCCAGCAGCTTTGCCGGGACAGGGAATGGCTACACCTTC. Protein sequence: CASSFAGTGNGYTF.

The chain recombines TRBV7-8 with TRBJ2-7; D is unresolved. The CDR3 consists of 14 residues. V shed 0 bases and J shed 5 bases, with 11 bases lying between them. Germline assignment: CDR1 SGHVS and CDR2 FQNEAQ. CDR3 nucleotide sequence: TGTGCCAGCAGCTTAGCTTCCGGTAGCCACGAGCAGTACGTC. Protein: CASSLASGSHEQYV.

This clone was seen a few times. CDR3 sequence (DNA): TGTGCCAGCAGTTTATACAGGGGGGTTAGCTCCTACAATGAGCAGTTCTTC. This sequence encodes CASSLYRGVSSYNEQFF. The J gene is TRBJ2-1, the V gene TRBV27; the match to TRBD1 covers 8 bases. The CDR3 spans 17 residues. CDR1 is MNHEY and CDR2 is SMNVEV in the germline V gene (reference sequence). V lost 1 base, J lost 0 bases, and 5 bases stayed unmatched.